This record covers a single TCR beta chain. Its antigen is as yet unknown. Sequenced with the Oncomine TCR Beta short-read assay was DNA taken from cultured CD4+ T cells. Genomic DNA was drawn out of CD4+ T cells grown in culture. TCRdb processed the PCR reads anew with MiXCR; each CDR3 protein has one entry. In the table there are roughly 20,000 distinct CDR3 sequences, around 50% of which are singletons. The CDR3 runs 15 residues. Germline values: CDR1 KGHSH, CDR2 LQKENI. V was clipped by 4 bases and J by 7 bases, with 19 bases between them. This record comes from a study of vaccination and CD4 T cells after COVID-19. Described treatment: approximately 11-day PBMC culture with coronavirus spike peptide pools or control peptides (ViraFEST assay).

The chain employs TRBV18 and TRBJ1-2; possibly TRBD1 for D (5 bases). What was sequenced was CD4+ T cells from blood, cultured in vitro. The source is a human donor who had recovered from COVID-19. The CDR3 sequence is CASSRVRDEVRGYTF. DNA for the CDR3: TGTGCCAGCTCACGGGTCCGGGACGAAGTTCGTGGCTACACCTTC.